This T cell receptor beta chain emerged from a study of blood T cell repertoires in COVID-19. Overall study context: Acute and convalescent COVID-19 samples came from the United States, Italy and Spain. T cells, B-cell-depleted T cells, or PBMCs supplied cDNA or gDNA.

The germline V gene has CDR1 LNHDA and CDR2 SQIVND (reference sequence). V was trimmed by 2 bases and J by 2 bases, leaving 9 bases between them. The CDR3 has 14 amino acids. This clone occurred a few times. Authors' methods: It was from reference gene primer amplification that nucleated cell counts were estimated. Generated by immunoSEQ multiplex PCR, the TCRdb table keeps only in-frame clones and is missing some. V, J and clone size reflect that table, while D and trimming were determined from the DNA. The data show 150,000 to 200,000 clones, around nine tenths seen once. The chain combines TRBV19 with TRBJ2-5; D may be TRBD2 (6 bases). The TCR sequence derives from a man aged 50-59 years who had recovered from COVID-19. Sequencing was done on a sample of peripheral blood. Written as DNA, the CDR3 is TGTGCCAGTAGTATATCAGGGAGGCAAGAGACCCAGTACTTC. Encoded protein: CASSISGRQETQYF.